The 17 T cell receptor beta chains below all came from one sample that was sequenced in a study of blood T cell dynamics during melanoma immunotherapy. Produced via immunoSEQ multiplex PCR; TCRdb's table is partial and in-frame only. There are 15,000 or so clones in the sample; just over 85% occur only once, and around 6.1% lies in the top ten. This sample's time point: pre-treatment baseline. Sequenced material: blood, taken from a patient treated with checkpoint blockade. All receptors derive from a human donor with melanoma.

The rearrangement joins TRBV4-2 to TRBJ2-1; D is undetermined. The CDR3 is 16 amino acids. Per the germline V gene, CDR1 is LGHNA and CDR2 is YNFKEQ. The ends were cut back, 1 base at V and 7 bases at J, with 17 bases in the middle. The CDR3 region has the DNA TGTGCCAGCAGCCAAGCTCACAGCCCTCCCCTTAATGAGCAGTTCTTC. Residues: CASSQAHSPPLNEQFF.

The rearrangement joins TRBV7-2 to TRBJ1-5; unclear D gene. CDR1 is SGHTA and CDR2 is FQGNSA in the germline V gene. There are 13 residues in the CDR3. The V gene lost 5 bases and the J gene lost 7 bases, with 12 bases spanning the gap. For the CDR3, the DNA is TGTGCCAGCAGCGTTCAAATTTCGCAGCCCCAGCATTTT. Translating gives CASSVQISQPQHF.

The J gene is TRBJ1-6, the V gene TRBV6-5; weak D call: TRBD1 (5 bases). CDR3 length equals 15 residues. Trimming took 6 bases from V and 8 from J, leaving 17 bases between them. Germline values: CDR1 MNHEY, CDR2 SVGAGI. The CDR3 DNA follows: TGTGCCAGCAGGAGCGCCGGGACGGGGGATTCACCCCTCCACTTT. Amino acid sequence: CASRSAGTGDSPLHF.

The CDR3 nucleotides read TGTGCCAGCAGGTTGTTGCAGGGAGGGAACACTGAAGCTTTCTTT. It is translated as CASRLLQGGNTEAFF. The V and J genes are TRBV2 and TRBJ1-1; D may be TRBD1 (5 bases). Germline-derived CDR1 and CDR2 are SNHLY and FYNNEI. V was cut by 6 bases and J by 1 base, with 15 bases left in between. This CDR3 has 15 residues.

V usage is TRBV25-1 and J usage is TRBJ2-1; tentative D call: TRBD2 (5 bases). Trimming left V 4 bases short and J 0 bases short, with 16 bases between. The V gene's germline CDR1 is MGHDK and CDR2 SYGVNS. The CDR3 consists of 17 residues. The DNA for the CDR3 is TGTGCCAGCAGTGCTCCCTTGGGCCGGGGCTCCTACAATGAGCAGTTCTTC. Residues: CASSAPLGRGSYNEQFF.

The V and J genes are TRBV5-8 and TRBJ2-5; 7 bases map to TRBD1. This CDR3 region has 14 residues. The V gene end was trimmed by 4 bases and the J gene end by 5 bases; junction bases not matched to a gene: 8. The germline V gene encodes CDR1 SGHTS and CDR2 YDEGEE. This CDR3 is CASSVSTGWETQYF. CDR3 nucleotides: TGTGCCAGCAGCGTATCGACAGGGTGGGAGACCCAGTACTTC.

The rearrangement uses TRBV5-1 and TRBJ1-2, with D uncertain. The CDR3 covers 16 residues. The germline CDR1 and CDR2 sequences are SGHRS and YFSETQ. V shed 0 bases and J shed 2 bases, with 14 bases lying between them. CDR3: CASSLGPGEGNYGYTF. The DNA of the CDR3 is TGCGCCAGCAGCTTGGGGCCCGGGGAAGGGAACTATGGCTACACCTTC.

This chain uses TRBV30 with TRBJ2-3; no clear D gene. This CDR3 comprises 11 residues. Germline CDR1 is GTSNPN and CDR2 is SVGIG (reference sequence). Trimming shortened V by 4 bases and J by 4 bases, and 6 bases separated the two germline ends. CDR3 bases: TGTGCCTGGAAGACGTCAGATACGCAGTATTTT. This codes for CAWKTSDTQYF.

The rearrangement joins TRBV5-6 to TRBJ1-3, with D possibly being TRBD1 (5 bases). V was clipped by 1 base and J by 6 bases, with 14 bases between them. This CDR3 region has 15 residues. Germline CDR1 is SGHDT and CDR2 is YYEEEE. The CDR3 DNA reads TGTGCCAGCAGCTTGCGCAACGGGGGAGTAAACACCATATATTTT. This sequence encodes CASSLRNGGVNTIYF.

The chain is built from TRBV10-2 and TRBJ2-7; the D gene is possibly TRBD2 (5 bases). V dropped 6 bases and J dropped 2 bases, with 14 bases sitting between them. The CDR3 covers 14 residues. Germline-derived CDR1 and CDR2 are WSHSY and SAAADI. In DNA, the CDR3 is TGCGCCAGCAGAGGGAGCGGTATCCCCTACGAGCAGTACTTC. Protein product: CASRGSGIPYEQYF.

This clone has just a few counts. The chain uses TRBV7-9 and TRBJ1-4; TRBD1 matches at 7 bases. CDR3 length: 14 residues. CDR1 SEHNR and CDR2 FQNEAQ come from the germline V gene (reference sequence). Trimming took 2 bases from V and 6 from J; bases not matched to a gene: 3. CDR3 DNA sequence: TGTGCCAGCAGCTTAACAGGGGAATATGAAAAACTGTTTTTT. Protein product: CASSLTGEYEKLFF.

V and J are TRBV2 and TRBJ1-1; TRBD1 might be the D (5 bases). CDR3 length equals 15 residues. The V gene lost 3 bases and the J gene lost 3 bases, with 14 bases spanning the gap. CDR1 and CDR2 (germline): SNHLY, FYNNEI. The CDR3 loop is CASSDWDLSYTEAFF. Here the CDR3 DNA reads TGTGCCAGCAGTGATTGGGACCTATCGTACACTGAAGCTTTCTTT.

The chain is built from TRBV20-1 and TRBJ1-1, with D unresolved. V lost 1 base to trimming and J lost 3 bases, with 3 bases between them. Germline CDR1 and CDR2: DFQATT and SNEGSKA (reference sequence). This CDR3 spans 11 amino acids. The CDR3 loop is CSARAHTEAFF. The CDR3 DNA reads as TGCAGTGCTAGAGCACACACTGAAGCTTTCTTT.

The chain joins TRBV5-4 to TRBJ2-2; D is ambiguous. The CDR3 spans 13 residues. Per the germline V gene, CDR1 is SGHNT and CDR2 is YYREEE (reference sequence). V dropped 0 bases and J dropped 5 bases, with 5 bases sitting between them. The CDR3 protein is CASSLDGTGELFF. In DNA, the CDR3 is TGTGCCAGCAGCTTGGACGGGACCGGGGAGCTGTTTTTT.

The chain employs TRBV14 and TRBJ1-2; D gene unclear. The V and J ends lost 3 bases and 6 bases respectively, with 17 bases between them. From germline, CDR1 is SGHDN and CDR2 FVKESK. The CDR3 runs 15 residues. CDR3 nucleotides: TGTGCCAGCAGCCAGGTGCACCTGATTGGGAATGGCTACACCTTC. Translated, it gives CASSQVHLIGNGYTF.

This clone was seen only a few times. The rearrangement links TRBV19 to TRBJ1-1, with unresolved D. V gave up 6 bases and J gave up 6 bases, with 11 bases separating them. CDR3 length: 12 amino acids. Germline CDR1 reads LNHDA; CDR2 reads SQIVND (reference sequence). CDR3 loop: CASSDALSEAFF. In nucleotides, the CDR3 is TGTGCCAGTAGCGACGCCCTTTCTGAAGCTTTCTTT.

This clone occurred a few times. V usage is TRBV5-1 and J usage is TRBJ2-3; 8 nucleotides line up with TRBD1. This CDR3 is built from 14 residues. Germline CDR1 and CDR2: SGHRS and YFSETQ. Trimming cost V 4 bases and J 4 bases; bases outside gene matches: 5. This CDR3 reads CASSSLQGADTQYF. In nucleotides, the CDR3 is TGCGCCAGCAGCAGTCTACAGGGGGCAGATACGCAGTATTTT.